The clone carrying this T cell receptor beta chain was counted many times. Its antigen remains unknown. The source of the sample is a study of neurological immune-mediated disorders. Study-wide findings and caveats: HTLV-1-associated myelopathy led in TCR clonal expansion, while multiple sclerosis ranked lowest, below healthy controls.

Time point reported: longitudinal time-point 2. PBMCs numbering 2 million and stored at -80 C yielded the unsorted libraries. Sequencing runs each yielded over 180 million TCR-beta sequences from 15-18 subjects. TCRdb fed the 5' RACE reads into MiXCR, producing one record per CDR3 protein. The profile covers roughly 49,000 distinct CDR3 sequences, with about 12% appearing a single time and 3.5% to 5% taken by the ten largest. Germline V gene lookup returns CDR1 DFQATT and CDR2 SNEGSKA (reference sequence). Deletions cut 4 bases from V and 9 bases from J, with 10 bases between. CDR3 length equals 12 residues.

The sequence derives from a male donor with HTLV-1-associated myelopathy (HAM/TSP). Sequencing was done on a sample of PBMCs. V and J are TRBV20-1 and TRBJ1-6; D perhaps matches TRBD1 (6 bases). The CDR3 reads CSANTGISPLHF. For the CDR3, the DNA is TGCAGTGCTAATACAGGGATTTCACCCCTCCACTTT.